The 20 T cell receptor beta chains below were found in one sample sequenced in a study of T-cell reconstitution after alpha-beta-depleted transplantation in children. Preparation of the TCRbeta library was carried out with unique molecular identifiers. TCRdb processed the PCR reads anew with MiXCR; each CDR3 protein has one entry. The repertoire includes about 250,000 distinct CDR3 sequences, 24% of them detected once, and 4% to 5.5% sits in the top ten. The sequencing here drew on PBMCs, mostly from graft donor cells, taken 360 days after TCRalphabeta/CD19-depleted stem cell transplant. These receptors all stem from a female patient aged 2-15 years who had a stem cell transplant for congenital amegakaryocytic thrombocytopenia, so the T cells may come from the graft donor.

As concerns this clonotype: This could be a read error, since a much larger clone is one nucleotide away. This chain joins TRBV5-6 and TRBJ2-3; 7 nucleotides match TRBD1. Per the germline V gene, CDR1 is SGHDT and CDR2 is YYEEEE. The CDR3 is 15 residues long. This chain's CDR3 is CARSSIGQATDTQYF. DNA for the CDR3: TGTGCCCGCAGCTCTATCGGACAGGCAACAGATACGCAGTATTTT. The entire variable domain, with the rest obtained from reference TRBV5-6 and TRBJ2-3, is as follows: DAGVTQSPTHLIKTRGQQVTLRCSPKSGHDTVSWYQQALGQGPQFIFQYYEEEERQRGNFPDRFSGHQFPNYSSELNVNALLLGDSALYLCARSSIGQATDTQYFGPGTRLTVL.

This CDR3 is CASKQGGNTEAFF. The CDR3 DNA reads as TGTGCCAGCAAGCAGGGAGGGAACACTGAAGCTTTCTTT. The chain links TRBV7-8 to TRBJ1-1, with a weak D call TRBD1 (5 bases). Germline-derived CDR1 and CDR2 are SGHVS and FQNEAQ. V was cut by 7 bases and J by 1 base, with 10 bases left in between. The CDR3 sequence is 13 residues long.

CDR3 loop: CASSSRWQGNYEQYF. The CDR3 DNA follows: TGTGCCAGCAGCTCGAGGTGGCAGGGGAACTACGAGCAGTACTTC. This chain uses TRBV7-2 with TRBJ2-7; tentatively, D is TRBD1 (6 bases). Germline loops: CDR1 SGHTA, CDR2 FQGNSA. This CDR3 contains 15 residues. The V end was cut by 4 bases, the J end by 3 bases, with 16 bases between.

This clonotype was found a few times. The V gene is TRBV12-3 or TRBV12-4, the J gene TRBJ2-6, with D perhaps matching TRBD1 (5 bases). The ends were cut back, 0 bases at V and 2 bases at J, with 11 bases in the middle. The CDR3 contains 17 residues. The CDR3 DNA is TGTGCCAGCAGTTTAGCCATAGGGGAACCTGGGGCCAACGTCCTGACTTTC. As protein: CASSLAIGEPGANVLTF.

This clonotype was counted a few times. The rearrangement joins TRBV3-1 to TRBJ2-5; TRBD2 aligns across 7 bases. The CDR3 loop spans 16 amino acids. Germline CDR1 LGHDT, CDR2 YNNKEL (reference sequence). J gave up 2 bases and V 0 bases, and 6 bases lay outside the gene matches. This CDR3 reads CASSQDFAGVQETQYF. The CDR3 nucleotides are TGTGCCAGCAGCCAAGATTTTGCGGGGGTACAAGAGACCCAGTACTTC.

The V call is TRBV12-3 or TRBV12-4, the J call TRBJ2-3; TRBD2 aligns across 10 bases. J was trimmed by 2 bases and V by 2 bases; bases with no gene match: 7. CDR3 length equals 17 residues. The CDR3 nucleotides read TGTGCCAGCAGTTTATGGTTAGCGGGAGGACACACAGATACGCAGTATTTT. Protein sequence: CASSLWLAGGHTDTQYF.

The chain employs TRBV6-5 and TRBJ1-2, with 9 bases matching TRBD1. From germline, CDR1 is MNHEY and CDR2 SVGAGI. With 4 bases clipped from V and 7 bases from J, the junction kept 4 bases outside the gene matches. This CDR3 has 13 amino acids. CDR3: CASSLRQGVGYTF. The CDR3 DNA reads as TGTGCCAGCAGTTTACGACAGGGGGTTGGCTACACCTTC.

This clonotype came up a few times. This chain uses TRBV5-1 with TRBJ2-7, with 8 positions matching TRBD1. After removal of 0 bases from V and 6 bases from J, the junction contained 8 bases not matched to a gene. Germline V CDR1 and CDR2: SGHRS, YFSETQ. The CDR3 consists of 15 residues. The CDR3 DNA is TGCGCCAGCAGCTTGGGCGGACAGGGTTTGGGCGAGCAGTACTTC. It translates to CASSLGGQGLGEQYF.

A few counts support this clonotype. The rearrangement links TRBV29-1 to TRBJ2-3; TRBD2 agrees at 8 bases. The CDR3 has 13 residues. Germline CDR1 is SQVTM and CDR2 is ANQGSEA. V dropped 7 bases and J dropped 5; count of bases not matched to a gene: 8. DNA for the CDR3: TGCAGCGCTGAGCGGCTAGCGGGAGATACGCAGTATTTT. It translates to CSAERLAGDTQYF.

The gene calls are TRBV20-1 and TRBJ1-2, with unresolved D. Trimming left V 3 bases short and J 6 bases short, with 20 bases between. The CDR3 sequence is 15 residues long. CDR1 is DFQATT, CDR2 SNEGSKA, per germline (reference sequence). This CDR3 reads CSASPQARTLNGYTF. The DNA of the CDR3 is TGCAGTGCTAGCCCCCAGGCCAGGACCCTTAATGGCTACACCTTC.

This clonotype was counted only a few times. The J gene is TRBJ2-1, the V gene TRBV25-1; TRBD2 aligns across 8 bases. Germline V gives CDR1 MGHDK, CDR2 SYGVNS. The V segment lost 4 bases and the J segment 9 bases; nucleotides outside the gene matches: 14. The CDR3 is 16 residues long. The CDR3 region is CASSGTRGLAFGEQFF. The CDR3 DNA sequence: TGTGCCAGCAGTGGGACCCGAGGACTAGCATTCGGTGAGCAGTTCTTC.

This clonotype was seen more than once but under ten times. This chain connects TRBV20-1 to TRBJ2-7, with TRBD1 matching over 9 bases. The CDR3 is 13 amino acids. Germline V gene sequence: CDR1 DFQATT, CDR2 SNEGSKA (reference sequence). The junction had 5 bases not matched to a gene; V was cut back by 3 bases and J by 5 bases. CDR3: CSASGQGLNEQYF. CDR3 in DNA: TGCAGTGCTAGTGGACAGGGGTTAAACGAGCAGTACTTC.

This clonotype was counted a few times. The chain links TRBV7-8 to TRBJ1-4, with 9 bases aligning to TRBD1. V dropped 1 base and J dropped 4; count of bases not matched to a gene: 13. CDR1 SGHVS and CDR2 FQNEAQ come from the germline V gene. This CDR3 is 19 amino acids long. CDR3 coding DNA: TGTGCCAGCAGCTTAGGCTGGGACAGGGACTTCCGTTTTAATGAAAAACTGTTTTTT. This sequence encodes CASSLGWDRDFRFNEKLFF.

This chain uses TRBV11-2 with TRBJ1-4, with D possibly being TRBD1 (6 bases). V was pared by 5 bases and J by 3 bases, with 25 bases between. This CDR3 is built from 19 residues. The germline gives CDR1 SGHAT, CDR2 FQNNGV. Here the CDR3 reads CASSIRGLGTLRPNEKLFF. As DNA, the CDR3 is TGTGCCAGCAGCATAAGGGGGTTGGGGACCCTGCGTCCTAATGAAAAACTGTTTTTT.

This clonotype has a count of ten or more. The rearrangement joins TRBV5-1 to TRBJ2-3; D remains unclear. This CDR3 is 15 amino acids long. Germline CDR1 and CDR2: SGHRS and YFSETQ. V gave up 5 bases and J gave up 0 bases, with 13 bases separating them. CDR3 region: CASSTSGSSTDTQYF. CDR3 in DNA: TGCGCCAGCAGTACGTCAGGTTCTAGCACAGATACGCAGTATTTT.

The rearrangement joins TRBV5-1 to TRBJ1-5; D not resolved. Looked up from germline, CDR1 is SGHRS and CDR2 is YFSETQ. The CDR3 has 15 residues. V was clipped by 0 bases and J by 2 bases, with 9 bases between them. This CDR3 is CASSLDPGGNQPQHF. CDR3 sequence (DNA): TGCGCCAGCAGCTTGGATCCTGGGGGCAATCAGCCCCAGCATTTT.

This clonotype was found a few times. The DNA of the CDR3 is TGCAGCGTTGCCGTTTTTGGGACTAGCGGGGGTTCCGAAGAGACCCAGTACTTC. This codes for CSVAVFGTSGGSEETQYF. The rearrangement uses TRBV29-1 and TRBJ2-5; 14 bases are a match to TRBD2. The CDR3 spans 18 residues. Trimming removed 4 bases from V and 3 bases from J; junction bases left unmatched: 13. Germline CDR1 SQVTM, CDR2 ANQGSEA.

In this sample, this clonotype turned up a few times. Written as DNA, the CDR3 is TGTGCCAGCAGTTTGGGATCTCTGGCAAACACCATATATTTT. Amino acids: CASSLGSLANTIYF. The chain carries TRBV12-3 or TRBV12-4 and TRBJ1-3; D is undetermined. V dropped 3 bases and J dropped 6 bases, with 12 bases sitting between them. The CDR3 loop spans 14 amino acids.

This clonotype was detected only a few times. The rearrangement joins TRBV9 to TRBJ1-3; 8 bases agree with TRBD1. This CDR3 is built from 15 residues. Germline V gene data show CDR1 as SGDLS and CDR2 as YYNGEE. V was pared by 7 bases and J by 4 bases, with 10 bases of the junction left unmatched. DNA for the CDR3: TGTGCCAGCGGGACAGGACCTACCCGCGGAAACACCATATATTTT. It specifies CASGTGPTRGNTIYF.

This rearrangement joins TRBV13 to TRBJ2-1, with D maybe TRBD1 (5 bases). The germline gives CDR1 PRHDT, CDR2 FYEKMQ (reference sequence). This CDR3 has 15 amino acids. The ends were cut back, 4 bases at V and 7 bases at J, with 17 bases in the middle. The CDR3 here is CASSSHRQNWNEQFF. The CDR3 coding sequence is TGTGCCAGCAGCTCCCACCGACAGAATTGGAATGAGCAGTTCTTC. The full variable domain, its missing parts supplied by reference TRBV13 and TRBJ2-1, is AAGVIQSPRHLIKEKRETATLKCYPIPRHDTVYWYQQGPGQDPQFLISFYEKMQSDKGSIPDRFSAQQFSDYHSELNMSSLELGDSALYFCASSSHRQNWNEQFFGPGTRLTVL.